The source of this T cell receptor beta chain is a study of T cells in Graves' hyperthyroidism and ophthalmopathy. Findings of the study overall: Appearing also in blood were most of the thyroid clonotypes expanded above 0.001. Ophthalmopathy, which appeared later, was predicted by the model a median 6.5 months before onset.

An absence of ophthalmopathy progression within 18 months meant stable Graves' hyperthyroidism. Investigators excluded patients with uncontrolled infection, other autoimmune disease, pregnancy or lactation. Per the germline V gene, CDR1 is LGHDT and CDR2 is YNNKEL (reference sequence). This CDR3 is built from 14 residues. Trimming pared 3 bases from V and 5 bases from J, leaving 11 bases between. Concerning this clonotype: Antigen specificity is unknown.

It was RNA transcripts that yielded the amplified TCR beta CDR3 regions. TCR CDR3 underwent first-round RT-PCR with the HTBI primer set. MiXCR was run by TCRdb on the multiplex PCR reads, yielding one entry per CDR3 protein. Of 480,000 or so distinct CDR3 sequences in the sample, over 13% were seen once. Sequenced material: blood. The TCR originated in a woman in her late teens or twenties with Graves' hyperthyroidism. The chain couples TRBV3-1 to TRBJ2-1; a possible D gene is TRBD2 (6 bases). The CDR3 protein is CASSQSGRNNEQFF. The DNA for the CDR3 is TGTGCCAGCAGCCAGAGCGGGCGAAACAATGAGCAGTTCTTC.